This T cell receptor beta chain was observed in a study of T-cell memory formation after mild COVID-19. Whole-study context: Most TCR clusters belonged to a single donor. General study points: Researchers found some responding clones in pre-infection memory, a sign that cross-reactive memory joined. From day 15 to 85, contracting clones were balanced between CD4 and CD8, whereas later expanders leaned toward CD4+.

This clonotype appeared a few times. Antigen unknown. TCRdb called the 5' RACE reads again in MiXCR, with one record for every CDR3 protein. The sample records around 300,000 distinct CDR3 sequences, approximately 15% being singletons. CDR3 length equals 15 residues. The V gene's germline CDR1 is SGHDT and CDR2 YYEEEE. Trimming took off 4 bases at V and 2 bases at J, with 14 bases between the two ends. V usage is TRBV5-6 and J usage is TRBJ2-3; TRBD1 might be the D (5 bases). This clonotype originated in a man between 18 and 29 years old who had mild COVID-19 (a few samples of this study predate the infection). Cell type and time point are not known. Material for sequencing was PBMCs or a T cell subset sorted from them (not recorded which). Here the CDR3 reads CASSASTAYTDTQYF. The CDR3 coding sequence is TGTGCCAGCAGCGCCTCGACAGCTTACACAGATACGCAGTATTTT. The entire variable domain, with the rest obtained from reference TRBV5-6 and TRBJ2-3, is as follows: DAGVTQSPTHLIKTRGQQVTLRCSPKSGHDTVSWYQQALGQGPQFIFQYYEEEERQRGNFPDRFSGHQFPNYSSELNVNALLLGDSALYLCASSASTAYTDTQYFGPGTRLTVL.